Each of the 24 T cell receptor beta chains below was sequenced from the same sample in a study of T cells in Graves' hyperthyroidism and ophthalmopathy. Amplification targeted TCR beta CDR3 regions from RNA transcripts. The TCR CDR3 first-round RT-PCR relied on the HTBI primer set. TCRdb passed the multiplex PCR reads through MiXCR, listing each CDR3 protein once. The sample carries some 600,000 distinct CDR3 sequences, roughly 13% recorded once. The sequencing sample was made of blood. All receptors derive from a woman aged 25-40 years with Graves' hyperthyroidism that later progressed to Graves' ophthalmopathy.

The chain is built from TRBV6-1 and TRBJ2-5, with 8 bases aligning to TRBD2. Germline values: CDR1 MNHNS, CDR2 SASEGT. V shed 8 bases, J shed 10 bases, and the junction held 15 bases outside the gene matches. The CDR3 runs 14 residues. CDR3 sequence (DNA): TGTGCCAGCTTCTCAGCGCCTCGGGGGGGAGGCCAGTACTTC. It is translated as CASFSAPRGGGQYF.

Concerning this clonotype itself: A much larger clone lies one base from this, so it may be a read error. CDR3 protein: CASSFPPLDKADTQYF. Here the CDR3 DNA reads TGTGCCAGCAGTTTCCCCCCCCTAGATAAAGCAGATACGCAGTATTTT. The gene calls are TRBV28 and TRBJ2-3; D is ambiguous. The CDR3 is made up of 16 amino acids. Trimming pared 3 bases from V and 4 bases from J, leaving 17 bases between. Germline values: CDR1 MDHEN, CDR2 SYDVKM.

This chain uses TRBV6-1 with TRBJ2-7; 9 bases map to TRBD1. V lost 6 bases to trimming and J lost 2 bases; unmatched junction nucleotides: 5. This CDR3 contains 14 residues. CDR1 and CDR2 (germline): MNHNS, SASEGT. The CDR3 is CASRGGQGTYEQYF. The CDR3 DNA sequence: TGTGCCAGCAGGGGAGGACAGGGGACCTACGAGCAGTACTTC.

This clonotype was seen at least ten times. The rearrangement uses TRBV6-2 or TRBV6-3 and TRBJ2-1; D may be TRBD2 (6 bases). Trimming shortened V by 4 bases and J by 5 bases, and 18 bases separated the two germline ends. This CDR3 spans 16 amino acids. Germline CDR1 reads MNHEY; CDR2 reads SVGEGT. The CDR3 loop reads CASSSAGRMGDNEQFF. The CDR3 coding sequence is TGTGCCAGCAGTTCGGCGGGACGTATGGGGGACAATGAGCAGTTCTTC.

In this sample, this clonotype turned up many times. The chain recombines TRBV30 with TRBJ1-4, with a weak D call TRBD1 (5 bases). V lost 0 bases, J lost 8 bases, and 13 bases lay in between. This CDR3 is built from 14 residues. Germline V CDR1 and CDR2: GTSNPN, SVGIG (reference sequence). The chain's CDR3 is CAWSVRRGREKLFF. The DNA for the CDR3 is TGTGCCTGGAGTGTACGGAGGGGTAGAGAAAAACTGTTTTTT.

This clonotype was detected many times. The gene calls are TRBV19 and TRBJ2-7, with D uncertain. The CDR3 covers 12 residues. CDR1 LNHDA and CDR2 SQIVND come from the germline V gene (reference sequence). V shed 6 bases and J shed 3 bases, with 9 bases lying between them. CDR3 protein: CASSHTGYEQYF. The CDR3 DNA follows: TGTGCCAGTAGCCACACCGGCTACGAGCAGTACTTC.

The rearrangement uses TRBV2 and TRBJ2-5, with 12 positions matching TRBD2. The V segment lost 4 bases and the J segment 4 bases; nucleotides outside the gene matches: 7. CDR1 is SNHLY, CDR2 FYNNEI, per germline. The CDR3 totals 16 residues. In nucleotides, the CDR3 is TGTGCCAGCAGTGGACTAGCGGGAGTGGCTGGAGAGACCCAGTACTTC. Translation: CASSGLAGVAGETQYF.

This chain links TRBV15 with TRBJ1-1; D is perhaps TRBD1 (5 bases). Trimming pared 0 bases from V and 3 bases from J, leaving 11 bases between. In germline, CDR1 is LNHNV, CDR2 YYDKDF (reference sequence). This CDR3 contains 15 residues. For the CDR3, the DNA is TGTGCCACCAGCAGAGATCTGGCAGGGCACACTGAAGCTTTCTTT. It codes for CATSRDLAGHTEAFF.

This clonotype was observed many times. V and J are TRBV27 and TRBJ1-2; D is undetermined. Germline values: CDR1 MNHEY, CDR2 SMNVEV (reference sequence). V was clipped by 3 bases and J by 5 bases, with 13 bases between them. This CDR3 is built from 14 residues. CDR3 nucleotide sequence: TGTGCCAGCAGTTTTGGAAGGGCGGGTTATGGCTACACCTTC. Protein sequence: CASSFGRAGYGYTF.

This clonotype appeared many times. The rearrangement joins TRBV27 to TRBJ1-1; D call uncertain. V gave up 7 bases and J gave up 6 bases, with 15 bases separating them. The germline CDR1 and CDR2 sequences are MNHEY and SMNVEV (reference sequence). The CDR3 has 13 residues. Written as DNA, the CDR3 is TGTGCCAGCAAAAACACGGGGTTATCTGAAGCTTTCTTT. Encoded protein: CASKNTGLSEAFF.

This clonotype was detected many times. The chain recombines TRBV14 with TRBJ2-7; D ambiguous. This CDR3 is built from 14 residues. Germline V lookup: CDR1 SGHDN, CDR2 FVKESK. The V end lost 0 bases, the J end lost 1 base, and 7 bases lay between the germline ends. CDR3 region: CASSQETGSYEQYF. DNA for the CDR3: TGTGCCAGCAGCCAAGAGACGGGTTCCTACGAGCAGTACTTC.

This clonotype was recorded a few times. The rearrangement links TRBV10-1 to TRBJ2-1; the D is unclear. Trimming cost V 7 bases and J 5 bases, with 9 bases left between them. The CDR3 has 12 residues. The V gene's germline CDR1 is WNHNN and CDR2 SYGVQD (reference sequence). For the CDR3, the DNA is TGCGCCAGCAAATCAAACAACAATGAGCAGTTCTTC. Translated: CASKSNNNEQFF.

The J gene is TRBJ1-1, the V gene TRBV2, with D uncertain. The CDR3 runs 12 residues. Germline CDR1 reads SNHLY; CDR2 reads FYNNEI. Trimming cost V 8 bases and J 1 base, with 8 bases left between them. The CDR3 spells CASLQPNTEAFF. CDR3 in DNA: TGTGCCAGCTTACAGCCGAACACTGAAGCTTTCTTT.

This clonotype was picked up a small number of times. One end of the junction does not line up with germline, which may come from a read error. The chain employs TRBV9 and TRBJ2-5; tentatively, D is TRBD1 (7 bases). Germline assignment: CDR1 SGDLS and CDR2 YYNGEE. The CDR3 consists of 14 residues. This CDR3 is CACSETGRQETQYF. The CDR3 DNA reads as TGTGCCTGCAGCGAGACAGGGAGGCAAGAGACCCAGTACTTC.

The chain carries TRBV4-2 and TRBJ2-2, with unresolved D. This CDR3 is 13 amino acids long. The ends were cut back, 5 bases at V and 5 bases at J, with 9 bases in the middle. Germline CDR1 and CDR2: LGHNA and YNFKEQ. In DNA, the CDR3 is TGTGCCAGCAGCGAACAAGCGACCGGGGAGCTGTTTTTT. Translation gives CASSEQATGELFF.

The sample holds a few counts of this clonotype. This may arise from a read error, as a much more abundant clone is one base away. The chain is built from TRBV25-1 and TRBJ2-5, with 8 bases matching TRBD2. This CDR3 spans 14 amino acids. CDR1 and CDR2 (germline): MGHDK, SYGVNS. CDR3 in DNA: TGTGCCAGCAGTGTCGGCGGGGGGCAAGAGACCCTGTACTTC. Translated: CASSVGGGQETLYF. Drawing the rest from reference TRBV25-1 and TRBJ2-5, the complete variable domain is EADIYQTPRYLVIGTGKKITLECSQTMGHDKMYWYQQDPGMELHLIHYSYGVNSTEKGDLSSESTVSRIRTEHFPLTLESARPSHTSQYLCASSVGGGQETLYFGPGTRLLVL.

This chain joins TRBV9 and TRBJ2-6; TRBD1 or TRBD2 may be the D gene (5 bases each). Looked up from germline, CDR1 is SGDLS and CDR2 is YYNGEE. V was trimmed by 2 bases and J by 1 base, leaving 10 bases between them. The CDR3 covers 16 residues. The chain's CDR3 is CASSVGRGSGANVLTF. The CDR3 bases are TGTGCCAGCAGCGTGGGACGGGGTTCTGGGGCCAACGTCCTGACTTTC.

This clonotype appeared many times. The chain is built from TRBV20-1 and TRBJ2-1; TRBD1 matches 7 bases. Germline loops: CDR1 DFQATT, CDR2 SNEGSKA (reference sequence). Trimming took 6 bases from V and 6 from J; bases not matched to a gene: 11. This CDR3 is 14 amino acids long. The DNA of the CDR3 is TGCAGTGCGAGGGGACAGCTCAGCATCAATGAGCAGTTCTTC. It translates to CSARGQLSINEQFF.

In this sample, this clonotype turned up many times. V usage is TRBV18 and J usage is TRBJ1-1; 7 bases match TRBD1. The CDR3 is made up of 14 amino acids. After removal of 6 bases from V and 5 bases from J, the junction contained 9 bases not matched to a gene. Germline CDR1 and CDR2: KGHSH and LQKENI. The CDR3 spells CASSPDRAKTEAFF. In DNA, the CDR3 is TGTGCCAGCTCTCCCGACAGGGCCAAAACTGAAGCTTTCTTT.

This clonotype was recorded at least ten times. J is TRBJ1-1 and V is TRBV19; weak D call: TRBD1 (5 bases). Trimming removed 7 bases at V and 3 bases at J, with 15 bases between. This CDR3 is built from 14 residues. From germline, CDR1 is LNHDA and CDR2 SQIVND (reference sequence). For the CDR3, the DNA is TGTGCCAGTAAGGGGAAGGGAGGGGACACTGAAGCTTTCTTT. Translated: CASKGKGGDTEAFF.

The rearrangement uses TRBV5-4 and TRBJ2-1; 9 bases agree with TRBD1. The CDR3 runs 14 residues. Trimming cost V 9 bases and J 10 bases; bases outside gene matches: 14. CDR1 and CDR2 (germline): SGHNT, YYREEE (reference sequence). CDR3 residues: CATQRTGDVNEQFF. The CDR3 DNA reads TGTGCCACCCAAAGGACAGGGGATGTTAACGAGCAGTTCTTC.

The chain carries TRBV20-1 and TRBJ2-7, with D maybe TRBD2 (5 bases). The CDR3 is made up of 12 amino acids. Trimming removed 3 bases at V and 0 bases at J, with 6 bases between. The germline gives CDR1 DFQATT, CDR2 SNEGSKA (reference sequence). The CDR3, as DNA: TGCAGTGCTAGGGGAGCCTCCTACGAGCAGTACTTC. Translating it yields CSARGASYEQYF.

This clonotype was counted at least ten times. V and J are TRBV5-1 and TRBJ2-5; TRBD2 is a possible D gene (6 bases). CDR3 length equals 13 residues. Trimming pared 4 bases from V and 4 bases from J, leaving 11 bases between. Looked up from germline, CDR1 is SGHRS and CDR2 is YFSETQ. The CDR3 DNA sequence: TGCGCCAGCAGCCCCGAAGCGGGAGAGACCCAGTACTTC. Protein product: CASSPEAGETQYF.

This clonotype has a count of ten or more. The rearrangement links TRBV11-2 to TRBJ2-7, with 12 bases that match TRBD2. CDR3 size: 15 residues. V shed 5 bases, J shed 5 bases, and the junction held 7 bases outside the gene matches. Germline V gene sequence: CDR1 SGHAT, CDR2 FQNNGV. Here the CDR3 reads CASSKRLAGDDEQYF. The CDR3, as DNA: TGTGCCAGCAGCAAAAGACTAGCGGGAGACGACGAGCAGTACTTC.